This paragraph reports one T cell receptor (beta chain). A few counts support this clonotype. Its antigen is not yet known. Per-base qualities were not stored, and no clone one base away is much larger. The CDR3 spans 11 residues, from the cysteine through the phenylalanine. Just the 33-base CDR3 DNA is kept, in frame starting at base 1. Trimming removed 3 bases from V and 3 bases from J, leaving 1 base between the germline ends. Via the germline V gene (reference sequence), CDR1 is LNHDA and CDR2 SQIVND. Using a BD FACSAria II cell sorter, four subsets defined by PD-1 and/or TIGIT were sorted out of live CD3+CD8+TCRalphabeta+ cells. To characterize relevance to anti-PD-1 therapy response, circulating CD8 T cells were sorted into four subsets based on PD-1 and TIGIT expression. For each sorted CD8 T-cell subset, both the TCR alpha and TCR beta chains were sequenced. Peripheral blood was drawn before the first anti-PD-1 injection and after two and four injections. PBMCs were immediately isolated by Ficoll gradient centrifugation. Until use, PBMCs were kept cryopreserved in liquid nitrogen in RPMI containing roughly 22% FCS and about 9.5% DMSO. Thawed PBMCs were stained with a viability dye and antibodies against CD3, CD8alpha, TCRalphabeta, PD-1 and TIGIT. Total RNA was extracted with the RNeasy Kit, and every sample reached a RIN above 7.

Instrument used: NextSeq 500. The QIAseq Immune Repertoire RNA Library Kit, Human TCR Panel was used to prepare TCR libraries from around 14 ng of total RNA. Sequencing of the TCR libraries was done on an Illumina NextSeq with a Mid Output V2 kit and asymmetric 261x41 paired-end reads. Every TCR library was diluted to 4 to 4.5 nM, then pooled, denatured and loaded at 0.8 to 1 pM. As for the authors' bioinformatics: Processing of the TCR FASTQ files took place in the QIAGEN GeneGlobe Data Analysis Center, and downstream analysis was done in R 3.5.2. Clonality was calculated as one minus the Shannon entropy normalized by the log of the number of unique productive sequences. TRA or TRB clonotypes differing in abundance between baseline and M1 were identified within each subset by Fisher exact tests at 5% FDR. Clonotypes with differential abundance were classified as emerging, expanding, contracting or non-expanding/contracting. Morisita's overlap index was used to measure how much repertoires overlapped between patients. TCRdb reprocessed the public reads (quality trimming at Q25 with fastp, clone calling with MiXCR) and kept in-frame beta chains. Each entry merges the rows of one CDR3 protein and shows their most common DNA and genes. In this record, the V and J calls reflect TCRdb's handling and not the investigators' own analysis. The sample contains 700 to 1,000 distinct CDR3 sequences, approximately 10% of them found a single time. Less than 70% of the sample belongs to the ten largest clones.

This sample is part of a study of circulating CD8 cells and anti-PD-1 response in melanoma (dated by TCRdb to the early 2020s). About the study as a whole: Nivolumab was administered to patients intravenously at 3 mg/kg every 2 weeks. The melanoma cohort included approximately 13 patients, of whom seven received anti-PD-1 as first-line therapy and six had previously received targeted therapy or immunotherapy. Responders were defined as patients showing complete or partial responses, and non-responders as patients showing stable or progressive disease (RECIST v1.1). A total of around 11 melanoma patients were included in the TCR repertoire analysis, 4 of them responders and 7 non-responders. PD-1 on on-treatment samples was detected using a biotinylated anti-human IgG4 antibody.

The full study reports these points: Because material was limited, most experiments were generally run without replicates. Repertoires were found to be largely private between subsets, with under 8% of TRB clonotypes shared at M1, and the highest sharing was observed between DPOS and TIGIT. Only baseline and M1 samples, drawn from a small cohort with few responders, went into the published TCR repertoire comparisons. Tumor material was not accessible, so tumor reactivity was assessed by peptide assays on expanded sorted subsets instead. Both treatment-naive and previously treated patients were included in the cohort, and this mixing was noted by the authors as something that could influence results. The DNEG repertoire had the highest diversity, the PD-1 and DPOS repertoires had similar and higher clonality, and the TIGIT repertoires had the lowest diversity.

This receptor was taken from a human donor with melanoma. The sample in question was CD8+ T cells from PBMCs, obtained at baseline or after one month of anti-PD-1 therapy (not recorded which). This sequence uses TRBV19 and TRBJ2-3; the D gene assignment is ambiguous. The CDR3 protein is CASSMTDTQYF. The base sequence is TGTGCCAGTAGTATGACAGATACGCAGTATTTT.